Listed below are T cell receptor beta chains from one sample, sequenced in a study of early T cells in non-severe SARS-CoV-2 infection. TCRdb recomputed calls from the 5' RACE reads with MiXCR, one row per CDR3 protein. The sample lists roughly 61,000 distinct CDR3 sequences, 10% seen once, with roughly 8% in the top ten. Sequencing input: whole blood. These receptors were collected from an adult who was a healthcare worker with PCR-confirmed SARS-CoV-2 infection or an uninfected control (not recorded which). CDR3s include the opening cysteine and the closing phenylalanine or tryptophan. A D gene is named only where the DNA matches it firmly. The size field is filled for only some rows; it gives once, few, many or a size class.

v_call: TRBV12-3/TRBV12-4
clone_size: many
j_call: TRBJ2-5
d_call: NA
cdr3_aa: CASSLMTRQETQYF
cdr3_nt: TGTGCCAGCAGTTTAATGACTAGACAAGAGACCCAGTACTTC

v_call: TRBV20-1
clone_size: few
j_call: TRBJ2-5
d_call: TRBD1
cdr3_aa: CSAERTGQETQYF
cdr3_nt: TGCAGTGCTGAGAGGACAGGGCAAGAGACCCAGTACTTC

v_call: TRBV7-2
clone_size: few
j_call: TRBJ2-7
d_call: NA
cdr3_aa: CASSSGPNRGVEQYF
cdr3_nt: TGTGCCAGCAGCTCTGGGCCGAATAGAGGAGTCGAGCAGTACTTC

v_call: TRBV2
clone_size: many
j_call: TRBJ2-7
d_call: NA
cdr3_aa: CASSEQGSRYEQYF
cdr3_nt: TGTGCCAGCAGTGAACAGGGAAGCAGGTACGAGCAGTACTTC

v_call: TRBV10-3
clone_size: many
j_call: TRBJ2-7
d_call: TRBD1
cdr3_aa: CAISEPGQGAYEQYF
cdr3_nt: TGTGCCATCAGTGAGCCTGGACAGGGGGCTTACGAGCAGTACTTC

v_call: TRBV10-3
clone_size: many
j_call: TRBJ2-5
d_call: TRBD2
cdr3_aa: CAISEGTSGQETQYF
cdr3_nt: TGTGCCATCAGTGAGGGGACTAGCGGACAAGAGACCCAGTACTTC

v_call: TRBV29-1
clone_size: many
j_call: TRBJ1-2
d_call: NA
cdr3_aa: CSVEGDTQGNGYTF
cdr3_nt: TGCAGCGTTGAAGGGGACACCCAGGGGAACGGCTACACCTTC

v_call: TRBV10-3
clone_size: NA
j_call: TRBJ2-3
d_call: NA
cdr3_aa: CAISDPTSLTDTQYF
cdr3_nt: TGTGCCATCAGCGATCCCACCTCCCTCACAGATACGCAGTATTTT

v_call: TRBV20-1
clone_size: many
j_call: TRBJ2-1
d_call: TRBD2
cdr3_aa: CSARDASGGYNEQFF
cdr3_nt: TGCAGTGCTAGAGACGCTAGCGGGGGGTACAATGAGCAGTTCTTC

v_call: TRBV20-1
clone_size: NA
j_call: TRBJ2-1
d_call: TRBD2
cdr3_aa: CSAQRASGWYNEQFF
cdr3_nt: TGCAGTGCCCAGCGGGCTAGCGGGTGGTACAATGAGCAGTTCTTC